Each of the 5 T cell receptor beta chains below was sequenced from the same sample in a study of blood T cell repertoires in COVID-19. Some clones are missing from TCRdb's copy, which holds only in-frame ones; the method was immunoSEQ multiplex PCR. This sample has under 90,000 clones, with about 68% found just once. Sequencing was performed on peripheral blood. The receptors were gathered from a man aged 50 to 59 with active or convalescent COVID-19.

In this sample, this clone turned up a few times. The rearrangement joins TRBV5-8 to TRBJ2-3; possible D gene TRBD1, 8 bases. Trimming left V 4 bases short and J 4 bases short, with 25 bases between. This CDR3 spans 18 amino acids. Germline V gives CDR1 SGHTS, CDR2 YDEGEE. The CDR3 region is CASSESGEGDRWADTQYF. CDR3 sequence (DNA): TGTGCCAGCAGCGAATCCGGGGAGGGGGACAGGTGGGCAGATACGCAGTATTTT.

For the CDR3, the DNA is TGTGCCAGCAGCTTAACCGGGACTTCAGATACGCAGTATTTT. Translation: CASSLTGTSDTQYF. The chain combines TRBV7-2 with TRBJ2-3; maybe TRBD2 (6 bases). The CDR3 runs 14 residues. Trimming took 2 bases from V and 4 from J, leaving 10 bases between them. Germline V gene data show CDR1 as SGHTA and CDR2 as FQGNSA.

This clone was seen a handful of times. This chain connects TRBV29-1 to TRBJ1-3, with D possibly being TRBD1 (6 bases). The CDR3 runs to 14 residues. Germline CDR1 reads SQVTM; CDR2 reads ANQGSEA. Trimming pared 2 bases from V and 1 base from J, leaving 9 bases between. As DNA, the CDR3 is TGCAGCGTTGAAATAACAGGGTCTGGAAACACCATATATTTT. Its protein is CSVEITGSGNTIYF. The full variable domain, rest sourced from reference TRBV29-1 and TRBJ1-3, is SAVISQKPSRDICQRGTSLTIQCQVDSQVTMMFWYRQQPGQSLTLIATANQGSEATYESGFVIDKFPISRPNLTFSTLTVSNMSPEDSSIYLCSVEITGSGNTIYFGEGSWLTVV.

The chain recombines TRBV2 with TRBJ1-1; no clear D gene. Per the germline V gene, CDR1 is SNHLY and CDR2 is FYNNEI. CDR3 length equals 14 residues. V was shortened by 3 bases and J by 1 base, with 9 bases between the two germline ends. The CDR3 nucleotides read TGTGCCAGCAGTGAGAACACATGGAACACTGAAGCTTTCTTT. Protein: CASSENTWNTEAFF.

The chain uses TRBV3-1 (or the pseudogene TRBV3-2) and TRBJ2-7; D possibly corresponds to TRBD2 (5 bases). The CDR3 is 16 amino acids. Trimming took 1 base from V and 3 from J, leaving 16 bases between them. Per germline, CDR1 LGHDT and CDR2 YNNKEL (reference sequence). CDR3 amino acids: CASSQGPRTEVYEQYF. CDR3 in DNA: TGTGCCAGCAGCCAAGGACCCCGGACGGAGGTCTACGAGCAGTACTTC.